This TCR beta chain was sequenced during a study of blood T cell repertoires in COVID-19. Study background: The United States, Italy and Spain provided the acute and convalescent COVID-19 samples. PBMCs, B-cell-depleted T cells, or T cells provided the cDNA or gDNA that made up the material.

There are 13 residues in the CDR3. V lost 5 bases and J lost 9; bases outside the gene matches: 9. Germline V CDR1 and CDR2: SGHTA, FQGTGA. In the authors' methods: By means of reference gene primer amplification, nucleated cell counts were estimated. The protocol was immunoSEQ multiplex PCR, while the TCRdb copy is restricted to in-frame clones and leaves out a portion. The DNA was the basis for D and trimming; V, J and clone size are from that table. The repertoire holds about 80,000 clones, with approximately 81% as singletons. The clonotype comes from a woman older than 75 with acute or convalescent COVID-19. This sequence joins TRBV7-3 and TRBJ1-1; 7 positions match TRBD1. Material: peripheral blood. In nucleotides, the CDR3 is TGTGCCAGCAGCGACTACAGGGGAACTCAAGCTTTCTTT. Amino acid sequence: CASSDYRGTQAFF.